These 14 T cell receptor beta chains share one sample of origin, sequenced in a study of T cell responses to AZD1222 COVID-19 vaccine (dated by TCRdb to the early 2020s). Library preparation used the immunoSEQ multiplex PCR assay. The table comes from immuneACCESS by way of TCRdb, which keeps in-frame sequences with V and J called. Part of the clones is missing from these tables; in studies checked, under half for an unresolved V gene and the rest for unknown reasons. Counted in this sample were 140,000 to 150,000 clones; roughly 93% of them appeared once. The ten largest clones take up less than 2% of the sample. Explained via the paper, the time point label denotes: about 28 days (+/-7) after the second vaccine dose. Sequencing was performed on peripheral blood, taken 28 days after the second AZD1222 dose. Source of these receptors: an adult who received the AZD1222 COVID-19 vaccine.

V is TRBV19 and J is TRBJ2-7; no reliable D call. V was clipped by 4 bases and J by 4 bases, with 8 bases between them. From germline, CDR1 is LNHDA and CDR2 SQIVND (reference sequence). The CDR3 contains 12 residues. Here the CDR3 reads CASSNVLYEQYF. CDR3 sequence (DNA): TGTGCCAGTAGTAATGTGCTTTACGAGCAGTACTTC.

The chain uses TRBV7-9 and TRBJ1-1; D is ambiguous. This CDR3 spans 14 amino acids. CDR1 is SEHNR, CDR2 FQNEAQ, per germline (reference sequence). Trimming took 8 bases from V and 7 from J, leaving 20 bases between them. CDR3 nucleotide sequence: TGTGCCAGCTCCCGTGGGGAAGGGTTTGATGAAGCTTTCTTT. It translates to CASSRGEGFDEAFF.

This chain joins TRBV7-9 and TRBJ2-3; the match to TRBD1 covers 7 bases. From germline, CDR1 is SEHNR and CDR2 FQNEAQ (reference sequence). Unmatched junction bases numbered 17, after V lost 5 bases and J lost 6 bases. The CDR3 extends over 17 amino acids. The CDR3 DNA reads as TGTGCCAGCAGCCCATTCCCCGGGACAGAAGATTTTGATACGCAGTATTTT. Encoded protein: CASSPFPGTEDFDTQYF.

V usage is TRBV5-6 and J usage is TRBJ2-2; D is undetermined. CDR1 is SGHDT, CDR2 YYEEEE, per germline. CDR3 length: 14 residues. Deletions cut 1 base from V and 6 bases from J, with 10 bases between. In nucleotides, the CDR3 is TGTGCCAGCAGCTTGATAGTTCGACCCGGGGAGCTGTTTTTT. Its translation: CASSLIVRPGELFF.

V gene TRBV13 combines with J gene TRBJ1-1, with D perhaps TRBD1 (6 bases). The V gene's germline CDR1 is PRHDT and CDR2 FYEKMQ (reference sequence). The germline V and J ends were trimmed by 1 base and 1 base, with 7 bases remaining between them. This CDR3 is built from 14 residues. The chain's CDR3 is CASSLEGGNTEAFF. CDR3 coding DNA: TGTGCCAGCAGCTTAGAAGGGGGGAACACTGAAGCTTTCTTT.

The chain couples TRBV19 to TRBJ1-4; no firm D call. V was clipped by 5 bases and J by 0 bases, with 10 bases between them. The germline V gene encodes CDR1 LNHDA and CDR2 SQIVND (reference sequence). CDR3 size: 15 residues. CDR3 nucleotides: TGTGCCAGTAGTGCGACGGAAACAACTAATGAAAAACTGTTTTTT. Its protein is CASSATETTNEKLFF. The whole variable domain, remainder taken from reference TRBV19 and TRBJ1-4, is DGGITQSPKYLFRKEGQNVTLSCEQNLNHDAMYWYRQDPGQGLRLIYYSQIVNDFQKGDIAEGYSVSREKKESFPLTVTSAQKNPTAFYLCASSATETTNEKLFFGSGTQLSVL.

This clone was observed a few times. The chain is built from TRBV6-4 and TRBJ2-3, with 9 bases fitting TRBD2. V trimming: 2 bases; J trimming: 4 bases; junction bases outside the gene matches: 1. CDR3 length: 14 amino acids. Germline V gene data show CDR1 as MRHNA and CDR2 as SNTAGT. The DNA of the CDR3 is TGTGCCAGCAGTGACGGCGGGGGGGCAGATACGCAGTATTTT. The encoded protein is CASSDGGGADTQYF.

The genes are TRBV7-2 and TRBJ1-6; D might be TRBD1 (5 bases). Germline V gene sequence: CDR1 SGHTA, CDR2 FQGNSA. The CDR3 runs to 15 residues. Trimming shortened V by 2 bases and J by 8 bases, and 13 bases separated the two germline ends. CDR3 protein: CASSLLRGGDSPLHF. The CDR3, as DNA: TGTGCCAGCAGCTTACTCCGGGGGGGGGATTCACCCCTCCACTTT.

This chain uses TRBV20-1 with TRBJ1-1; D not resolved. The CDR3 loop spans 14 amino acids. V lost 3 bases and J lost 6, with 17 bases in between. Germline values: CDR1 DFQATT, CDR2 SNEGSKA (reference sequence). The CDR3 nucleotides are TGCAGTGCTAGTCCCGGCAGGAAAAATCCTGAAGCTTTCTTT. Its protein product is CSASPGRKNPEAFF.

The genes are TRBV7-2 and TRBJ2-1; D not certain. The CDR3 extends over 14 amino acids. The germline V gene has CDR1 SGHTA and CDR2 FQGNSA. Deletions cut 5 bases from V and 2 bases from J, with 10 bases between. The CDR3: CASSAGPAYNEQFF. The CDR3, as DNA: TGTGCCAGCAGCGCCGGACCAGCCTACAATGAGCAGTTCTTC.

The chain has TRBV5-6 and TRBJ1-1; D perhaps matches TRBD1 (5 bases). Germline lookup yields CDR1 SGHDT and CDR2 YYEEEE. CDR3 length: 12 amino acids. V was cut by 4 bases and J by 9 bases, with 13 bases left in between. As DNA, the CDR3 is TGTGCCAGCAGCCCCTGGGGCAGACAAGCTTTCTTT. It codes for CASSPWGRQAFF. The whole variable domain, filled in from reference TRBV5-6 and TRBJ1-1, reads DAGVTQSPTHLIKTRGQQVTLRCSPKSGHDTVSWYQQALGQGPQFIFQYYEEEERQRGNFPDRFSGHQFPNYSSELNVNALLLGDSALYLCASSPWGRQAFFGQGTRLTVV.

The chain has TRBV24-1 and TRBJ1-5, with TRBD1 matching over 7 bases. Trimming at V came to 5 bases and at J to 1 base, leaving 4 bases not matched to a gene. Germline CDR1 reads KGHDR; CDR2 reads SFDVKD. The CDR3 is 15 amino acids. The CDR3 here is CATSAGGGSNQPQHF. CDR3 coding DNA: TGTGCCACCAGTGCAGGGGGAGGGAGCAATCAGCCCCAGCATTTT.

The CDR3 is CSVEDPQGFGYGYTF. CDR3 nucleotide sequence: TGCAGCGTTGAAGACCCACAGGGGTTTGGCTATGGCTACACCTTC. The chain recombines TRBV29-1 with TRBJ1-2; 7 bases are shared with TRBD1. The V gene's germline CDR1 is SQVTM and CDR2 ANQGSEA. The CDR3 spans 15 residues. V lost 0 bases to trimming and J lost 4 bases; unmatched junction nucleotides: 8.

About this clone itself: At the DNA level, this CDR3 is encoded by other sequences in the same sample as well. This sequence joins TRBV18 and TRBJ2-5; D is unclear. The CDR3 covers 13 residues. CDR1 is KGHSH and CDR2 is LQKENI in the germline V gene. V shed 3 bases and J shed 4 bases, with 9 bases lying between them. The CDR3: CASSPGLGETQYF. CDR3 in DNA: TGTGCCAGCTCACCCGGGCTTGGAGAGACCCAGTACTTC.